These 2 T cell receptor beta chains were all obtained from the same sample, sequenced in a study of cytomegalovirus exposure and HLA in healthy donors. PCR involved 60 Vbeta and 13 Jbeta primers. Generated by immunoSEQ multiplex PCR, the TCRdb table keeps only in-frame clones and is missing some. The sample has 150,000 to 180,000 clones, about 80% seen once. The specimen was PBMCs. All receptors derive from a man aged 30 to 39 in good health and CMV-seropositive.

This chain joins TRBV5-1 and TRBJ2-2; D possibly corresponds to TRBD1 (5 bases). V lost 5 bases and J 4 bases, leaving 18 bases between the germline ends. Germline V gene data show CDR1 as SGHRS and CDR2 as YFSETQ. CDR3 size: 16 residues. In DNA, the CDR3 is TGCGCCAGCAGGACACAGGACAACCGGGTCACCGGGGAGCTGTTTTTT. It encodes CASRTQDNRVTGELFF.

The chain has TRBV7-8 and TRBJ1-4; D call uncertain. In germline, CDR1 is SGHVS, CDR2 FQNEAQ. Between the trimmed V and J ends, which lost 1 base and 4 bases, there was a span of 10 bases. This CDR3 spans 15 amino acids. CDR3 coding DNA: TGTGCCAGCAGCTTAGGGCGGATACTTAATGAAAAACTGTTTTTT. Translating it yields CASSLGRILNEKLFF.